This T cell receptor (beta chain) was found in a study of blood T cell repertoires in COVID-19. Study summary: Italy, Spain and the United States were the sources of the convalescent and acute COVID-19 samples. T cells, B-cell-depleted T cells, or PBMCs provided the cDNA or gDNA that served as material.

The Seattle patients joined while their infection was active and were tracked longitudinally afterward. CDR1 and CDR2 from the germline V gene are MNHEY and SMNVEV (reference sequence). Trimming took 4 bases from V and 0 from J; bases not matched to a gene: 7. The CDR3 totals 19 residues. Authors' data handling: Researchers report that nucleated cell counts were estimated from reference gene primer amplification. Some clones are missing from TCRdb's copy, which holds only in-frame ones; the method was immunoSEQ multiplex PCR. For V, J and clone size, that table is used; D and trimming come from the DNA. The data show some 75,000 clones, around 80% seen once.

The TCR sequence derives from a man aged 50 to 60 with COVID-19, enrolled during active disease. Material: peripheral blood. The genes are TRBV27 and TRBJ2-3, with TRBD2 matching over 16 bases. The DNA for the CDR3 is TGTGCCAGCAGTTCCCCGGGACTAGCGGGGGGGACTAGCACAGATACGCAGTATTTT. It codes for CASSSPGLAGGTSTDTQYF.